This T cell receptor (beta chain) was identified in a study of OX40 agonist ivuxolimab in advanced cancers. Study-wide background: Eligibility admitted prior anti-PD-1, anti-PD-L1 or anti-CTLA-4 therapy; roughly 40% had some. Study conclusions and caveats: There were, on average, more expanded clones in CD8+ T cells than in CD4+. In the 0.1 to 3.0 mg/kg range, CD4+ and CD8+ blood T cells had expanded clonally by week 6.

Researchers took blood at baseline, on cycle 4 day 1, and on cycle 7 day 1. This clone was counted once. Its antigen is not known. Data came from immunoSEQ multiplex PCR; TCRdb stores just in-frame clones and leaves some out. The table lists around 84,000 clones, approximately 84% of them singletons, with around 0.51% in the top ten. This CDR3 region has 15 residues. Germline CDR1 MNHEY, CDR2 SVGAGI. Trimming took 6 bases from V and 6 from J; bases not matched to a gene: 4. The receptor was derived from an adult with an advanced solid tumor such as melanoma, head and neck, liver or kidney cancer. This chain uses TRBV6-5 with TRBJ2-1; 14 bases agree with TRBD2. Sequences were derived from CD4+ or CD8+ T cells sorted from blood, sampled in a trial of the OX40 agonist ivuxolimab. CDR3 protein: CASSSGTSGSNEQFF. Written as DNA, the CDR3 is TGTGCCAGCAGCTCCGGGACTAGCGGGAGCAATGAGCAGTTCTTC.